This T cell receptor (beta chain) is drawn from a study of graft-versus-host responses after intestinal transplantation. Findings and limits, study-wide: Some GvH clones were seen earlier in gut or blood, suggesting intestinal origin.

Note on this clone: As yet, its antigen is unknown.

This CDR3 spans 15 amino acids. V was cut by 0 bases and J by 2 bases, with 10 bases left in between. Germline-derived CDR1 and CDR2 are SGHDT and YYEEEE. Repertoires were generated with immunoSEQ multiplex PCR, while TCRdb's copy carries only in-frame clones and drops some. The repertoire holds under 150,000 clones, with approximately 95% as singletons. This TCR derives from a human donor who received an intestinal transplant. The chain couples TRBV5-6 to TRBJ2-3; the D is unclear. This sample comprised unstimulated CD8+ T cells sorted from spleen or lymph node cells, obtained before intestinal transplant. As DNA, the CDR3 is TGTGCCAGCAGCTTGGGGCGGCAGCACACAGATACGCAGTATTTT. Its protein product is CASSLGRQHTDTQYF.